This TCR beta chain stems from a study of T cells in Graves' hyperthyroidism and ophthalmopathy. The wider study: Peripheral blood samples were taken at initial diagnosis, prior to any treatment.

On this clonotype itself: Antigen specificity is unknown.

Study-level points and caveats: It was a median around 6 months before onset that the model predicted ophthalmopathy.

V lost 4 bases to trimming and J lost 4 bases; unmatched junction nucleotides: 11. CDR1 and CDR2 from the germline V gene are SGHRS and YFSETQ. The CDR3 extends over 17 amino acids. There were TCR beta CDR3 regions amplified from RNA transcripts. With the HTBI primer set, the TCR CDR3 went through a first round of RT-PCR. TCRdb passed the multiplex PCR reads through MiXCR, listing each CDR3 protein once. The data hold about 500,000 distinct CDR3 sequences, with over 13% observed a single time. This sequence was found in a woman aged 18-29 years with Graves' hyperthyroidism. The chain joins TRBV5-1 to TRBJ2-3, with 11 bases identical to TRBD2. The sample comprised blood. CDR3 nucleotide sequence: TGCGCCAGCAGCCTTAGGACTAGCGGGTCTTCTGCAGATACGCAGTATTTT. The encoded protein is CASSLRTSGSSADTQYF.